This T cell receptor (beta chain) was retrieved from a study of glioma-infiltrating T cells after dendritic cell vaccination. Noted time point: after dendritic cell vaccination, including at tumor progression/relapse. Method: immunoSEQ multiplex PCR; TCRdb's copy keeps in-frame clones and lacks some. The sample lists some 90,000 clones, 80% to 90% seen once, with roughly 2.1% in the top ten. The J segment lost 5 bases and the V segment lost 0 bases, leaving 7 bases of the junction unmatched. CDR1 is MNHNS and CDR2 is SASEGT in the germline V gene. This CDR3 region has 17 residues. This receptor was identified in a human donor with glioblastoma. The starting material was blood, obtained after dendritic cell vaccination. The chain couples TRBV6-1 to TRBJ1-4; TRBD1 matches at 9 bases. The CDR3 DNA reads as TGTGCCAGCAGTGAAGCGATGGACAGGGGCCGGAATGAAAAACTGTTTTTT. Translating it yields CASSEAMDRGRNEKLFF.